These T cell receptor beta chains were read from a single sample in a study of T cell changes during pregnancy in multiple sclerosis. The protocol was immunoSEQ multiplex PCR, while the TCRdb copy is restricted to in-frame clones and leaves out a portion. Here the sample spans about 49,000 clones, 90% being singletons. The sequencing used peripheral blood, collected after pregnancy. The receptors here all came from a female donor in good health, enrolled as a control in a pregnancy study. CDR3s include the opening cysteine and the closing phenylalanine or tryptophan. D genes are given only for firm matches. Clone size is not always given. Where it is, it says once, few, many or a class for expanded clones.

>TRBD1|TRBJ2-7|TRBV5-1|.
CASSPRTGDTYEQYF
TGCGCCAGCAGCCCACGGACAGGGGACACCTACGAGCAGTACTTC
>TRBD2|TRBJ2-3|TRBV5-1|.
CASRTNTGTMRDTQYF
TGCGCCAGCAGGACAAATACCGGGACTATGCGAGATACGCAGTATTTT
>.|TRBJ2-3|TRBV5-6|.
CASSLSLETDTQYF
TGTGCCAGCAGCTTGAGTCTAGAAACAGATACGCAGTATTTT
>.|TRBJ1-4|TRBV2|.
CASSDREKLFF
TGTGCCAGCAGTGACCGGGAAAAACTGTTTTTT
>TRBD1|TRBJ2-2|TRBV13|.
CASSPRRQGETGELFF
TGTGCCAGCAGTCCCAGAAGGCAGGGGGAAACCGGGGAGCTGTTTTTT
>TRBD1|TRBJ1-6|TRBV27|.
CASSRTGFESPLHF
TGTGCCAGCAGTAGGACAGGGTTCGAGTCACCCCTCCACTTT
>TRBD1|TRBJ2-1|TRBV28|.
CASSSGTGVYNEQFF
TGTGCCAGCAGCTCCGGGACAGGGGTCTACAATGAGCAGTTCTTC
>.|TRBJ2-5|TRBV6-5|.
CASSYSGQSGETQYF
TGTGCCAGCAGTTACTCAGGACAGTCTGGGGAGACCCAGTACTTC
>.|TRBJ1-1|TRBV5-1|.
CASSSKQNTEAFF
TGCGCCAGCAGCTCAAAGCAGAACACTGAAGCTTTCTTT
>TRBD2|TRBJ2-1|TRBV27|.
CASSLGTSGSSYNEQFF
TGTGCCAGCAGTCTCGGGACTAGCGGGAGCTCCTACAATGAGCAGTTCTTC
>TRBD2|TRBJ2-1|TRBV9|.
CASSPSGGYNEQFF
TGTGCCAGCAGCCCCTCGGGGGGTTACAATGAGCAGTTCTTC
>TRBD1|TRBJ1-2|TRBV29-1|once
CSVRDSSSRSEGYTF
TGCAGCGTGAGGGACAGCTCTTCCAGATCCGAAGGCTACACCTTC
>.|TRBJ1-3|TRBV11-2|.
CASSFTFSSSGNTIYF
TGTGCCAGCAGCTTTACCTTTTCGAGCTCTGGAAACACCATATATTTT
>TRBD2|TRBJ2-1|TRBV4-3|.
CASSQGLADYNEQFF
TGCGCCAGCAGCCAGGGACTAGCGGATTACAATGAGCAGTTCTTC
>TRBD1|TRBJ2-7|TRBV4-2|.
CASSQDLGTGRSYF
TGTGCCAGCAGCCAAGATCTCGGGACAGGGCGTTCGTACTTC
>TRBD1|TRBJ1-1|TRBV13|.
CASSLGTGRTEAFF
TGTGCCAGCAGCTTAGGGACAGGGAGGACTGAAGCTTTCTTT
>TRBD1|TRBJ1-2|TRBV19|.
CASSPDRVNYGYTF
TGTGCCAGTAGCCCGGACAGGGTAAACTATGGCTACACCTTC
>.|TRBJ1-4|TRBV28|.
CASSLSLQGGGEKLFF
TGTGCCAGCAGTTTATCCTTACAGGGCGGGGGGGAAAAACTGTTTTTT
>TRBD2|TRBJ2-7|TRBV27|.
CASTRTSGYYEQYF
TGTGCCAGCACCAGGACTAGCGGTTACTACGAGCAGTACTTC
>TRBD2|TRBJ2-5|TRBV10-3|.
CAISESWLAGETQYF
TGTGCCATCAGTGAGTCGTGGCTAGCGGGAGAGACCCAGTACTTC
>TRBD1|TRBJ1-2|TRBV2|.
CASSYGTGPNYGYTF
TGTGCCAGCAGTTACGGGACAGGGCCGAACTATGGCTACACCTTC
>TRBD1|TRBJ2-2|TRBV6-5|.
CASSRDRGNGELFF
TGTGCCAGCAGCCGGGACAGGGGGAACGGGGAGCTGTTTTTT
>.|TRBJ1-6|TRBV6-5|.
CASTTHNNSPLHF
TGTGCCAGCACCACACACAATAATTCACCCCTCCACTTT
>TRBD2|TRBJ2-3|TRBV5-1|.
CASSLGTSGSKMADTQYF
TGCGCCAGCAGCTTGGGGACTAGCGGGAGTAAAATGGCAGATACGCAGTATTTT
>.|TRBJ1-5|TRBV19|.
CASSISGFNQPQHF
TGTGCCAGTAGTATCTCGGGTTTCAATCAGCCCCAGCATTTT
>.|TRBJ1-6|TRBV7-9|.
CASSAALPNSPLHF
TGTGCCAGCAGCGCAGCGCTCCCTAATTCACCCCTCCACTTT
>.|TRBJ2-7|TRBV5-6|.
CASSLDTTYEQYF
TGTGCCAGCAGCTTGGACACTACGTACGAGCAGTACTTC
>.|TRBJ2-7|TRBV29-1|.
CSVVAVGYEQYF
TGCAGCGTTGTGGCGGTCGGCTACGAGCAGTACTTC
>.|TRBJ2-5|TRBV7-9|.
CASSILETQYF
TGTGCCAGCAGCATCCTAGAGACCCAGTACTTC
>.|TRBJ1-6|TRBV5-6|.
CASSKSQGINSPLHF
TGTGCCAGCAGCAAAAGCCAGGGGATTAATTCACCCCTCCACTTT
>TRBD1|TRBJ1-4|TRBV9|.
CASSLQGRFLEKLFF
TGTGCCAGCAGCTTACAGGGGCGGTTTCTCGAAAAACTGTTTTTT
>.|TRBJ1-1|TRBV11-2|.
CASSSSDKNTEAFF
TGTGCCAGCAGCTCGTCGGACAAGAACACTGAAGCTTTCTTT
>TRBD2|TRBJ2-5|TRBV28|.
CASSPGGRPRETQYF
TGTGCCAGCAGTCCGGGAGGACGACCCCGGGAGACCCAGTACTTC
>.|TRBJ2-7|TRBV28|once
CASSFAFSPAGTQTSYEQYF
TGTGCCAGCAGTTTTGCCTTTTCCCCAGCCGGGACACAGACCTCCTACGAGCAGTACTTC
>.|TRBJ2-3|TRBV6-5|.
CASRGSRTDTQYF
TGTGCCAGCAGAGGGAGCCGCACAGATACGCAGTATTTT
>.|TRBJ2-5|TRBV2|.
CASSPLAQETQYF
TGTGCCAGCTCCCCGTTAGCCCAAGAGACCCAGTACTTC
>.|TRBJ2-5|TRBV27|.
CASSKTRAETQYF
TGTGCCAGCAGCAAGACTAGGGCAGAGACCCAGTACTTC
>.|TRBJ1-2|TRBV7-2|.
CASSFSKPNYGYTF
TGTGCCAGCAGCTTTAGCAAACCTAACTATGGCTACACCTTC
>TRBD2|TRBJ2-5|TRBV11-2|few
CASSLGSSGSVWQETQYF
TGTGCCAGCAGCTTAGGGTCTAGCGGGAGCGTGTGGCAAGAGACCCAGTACTTC
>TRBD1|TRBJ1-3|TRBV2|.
CASIRDRGGNTIYF
TGTGCCAGCATCCGTGACAGGGGGGGAAACACCATATATTTT
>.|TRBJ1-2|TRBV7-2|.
CASSLAEGGYGYTF
TGTGCCAGCAGCTTAGCCGAGGGTGGCTATGGCTACACCTTC
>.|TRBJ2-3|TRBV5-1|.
CASSLDNVDTDTQYF
TGCGCCAGCAGCCTCGACAACGTGGATACAGATACGCAGTATTTT
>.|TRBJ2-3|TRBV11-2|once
CASSFSRGNTDTQYF
TGTGCCAGCAGCTTTTCAAGGGGCAACACAGATACGCAGTATTTT
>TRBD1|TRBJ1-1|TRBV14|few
CASSTLRGRNTEAFF
TGTGCCAGCAGCACCCTCAGGGGGAGAAACACTGAAGCTTTCTTT
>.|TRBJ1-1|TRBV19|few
CASSAFGGNTEAFF
TGTGCCAGTAGTGCATTCGGGGGGAACACTGAAGCTTTCTTT
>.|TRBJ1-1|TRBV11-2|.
CASSARGEAFF
TGTGCCAGCAGCGCTAGGGGGGAAGCTTTCTTT
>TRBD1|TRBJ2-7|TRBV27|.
CASSFGQDYEQYF
TGTGCCAGCAGTTTCGGACAGGACTACGAGCAGTACTTC
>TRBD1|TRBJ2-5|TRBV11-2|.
CASSTQGAQETQYF
TGTGCCAGCAGCACACAGGGGGCGCAGGAGACCCAGTACTTC
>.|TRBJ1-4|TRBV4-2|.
CASSQERSVDEKLFF
TGTGCCAGCAGCCAAGAGCGGTCAGTTGATGAAAAACTGTTTTTT